This T cell receptor (beta chain) was sequenced for a study of T cell responses to AZD1222 COVID-19 vaccine (dated by TCRdb to 2020 to 2023). General notes on the study: AZD1222 recipients whose second dose came at about 4 weeks and those whose second dose came at about 12 weeks were combined into one group, since spike-specific TCR depth and breadth did not differ between the two schedules. TCR sequencing was performed for roughly 250 trial participants, of whom roughly 200 were given two doses of AZD1222 and 26 were given two doses of MenACWY control vaccine. Enrollment into the trials was organized by age into subgroups of 18-55, 56-69 and 70-plus years, and those subgroups contained roughly 150, 30 and 60 TCR-sequenced participants, respectively. Study-wide findings and limitations: Conclusions about previously exposed vaccinees are limited, since just a handful of AZD1222 recipients were seropositive for SARS-CoV-2 at baseline. Because no samples from the day 14 peak response were available, repertoires could be characterized only after the peak T cell response. Most participants were white British and females outnumbered males, and the authors suggested that clonal diversity may have been underestimated. In the small 56-69-year group, the increase in depth fell short of significance, most likely because of low power. Vaccine-associated CD4 TCRs spanned the whole spike protein, with dominant responses in regions 160-218 and 743-854. After two AZD1222 doses, both the breadth and the depth of spike-specific TCRs were significantly higher than at day 0 and than in MenACWY recipients. Reportedly, almost half of the unique spike-specific TCRs recognized epitopes lying outside the regions that are mutated in the B.1.351 and B.1.1.7 variants.

The CDR3 regions of human TCRbeta chains were subjected to immunosequencing. The paper's data handling went like this. Repertoire TCRs were matched against a reference library of SARS-CoV-2-specific TCRs generated with the MIRA antigen-specificity platform. Breadth was defined as the fraction of unique TCRs that were SARS-CoV-2-associated. Depth was defined as the fraction of total T cells that were SARS-CoV-2-associated. Using the MIRA data, each spike-specific TCR was mapped to the spike region that the TCR reacts to and placed in a CD4 or CD8 class. Log10-transformed breadth and depth values were compared by one-way ANOVA with Sidak's multiple comparisons tests. Entries here come from immuneACCESS through TCRdb and include only in-frame sequences with V and J called. Some clones fail to appear in such tables; in the studies checked, an unresolved V gene covers under half of the shortfall, and the cause of the remainder is unknown. D and trimming were read from the DNA, whereas the V and J calls and clone size are those reported in that table. Present in this sample are 130,000 or so clones, over 90% of which were seen just once. The ten largest clones add up to roughly 6.6% of the sample.

Compared with germline, V lacks 1 base and J lacks 3 bases; bases without a gene match: 5. CDR1 and CDR2 were assigned from the germline V gene as SGHRS and YFSETQ. The CDR3, from cysteine to phenylalanine, totals 17 residues. CDR3 DNA is the only sequence kept; it has 51 bases, read in frame from the first base. The sample's time point, from its label and the paper: baseline before first vaccination. The vaccinee samples were drawn from two UK trials, COV001 and COV002, one of which was a single-blind randomized controlled phase 2/3 trial testing AZD1222 (ChAdOx1 nCoV-19) in healthy adults. Trial participant PBMC samples were collected at day 0 and day 28 after the second dose for TCRbeta chain sequencing. Worth noting for this clone: No cognate antigen has been identified for it. Per-nucleotide qualities are absent, and no much larger clonotype sits a single base away.

The clonotype was recovered from an adult in good health. The chain links TRBV5-1 with TRBJ2-1, and 12 bases in between align with TRBD2. Sequenced here: peripheral blood, sampled on day 0 of AZD1222 vaccination. The base sequence is TGCGCCAGCAGCTTGTTCCCTAGCGGGAGGGACTACAATGAGCAGTTCTTC. It codes for CASSLFPSGRDYNEQFF.